This T cell receptor beta chain is from a study of cytomegalovirus exposure and HLA in healthy donors. CDR3 length: 20 residues. With 60 Vbeta and 13 Jbeta primers, the PCR was carried out. Sequenced by immunoSEQ multiplex PCR; TCRdb stores in-frame clones only, minus some. The data hold about 110,000 clones, with under 70% observed a single time. This clone was counted only a few times. Sequenced sample: PBMCs. The clonotype originates from a man younger than 35 in good health and CMV-seropositive. This rearrangement joins TRBV12-2 to TRBJ2-7; the table's D gene call, TRBD2, was not cross checked with the DNA. TRBV12-2 is shown as a pseudogene. The CDR3 region has the DNA TGTGCAAGTCGCTTAGCTGGCGGGGGCCGATTGTTTTTCTGTTCGCTTGGGCAGTACGTC. Translated: CASRLAGGGRLFFCSLGQYV.